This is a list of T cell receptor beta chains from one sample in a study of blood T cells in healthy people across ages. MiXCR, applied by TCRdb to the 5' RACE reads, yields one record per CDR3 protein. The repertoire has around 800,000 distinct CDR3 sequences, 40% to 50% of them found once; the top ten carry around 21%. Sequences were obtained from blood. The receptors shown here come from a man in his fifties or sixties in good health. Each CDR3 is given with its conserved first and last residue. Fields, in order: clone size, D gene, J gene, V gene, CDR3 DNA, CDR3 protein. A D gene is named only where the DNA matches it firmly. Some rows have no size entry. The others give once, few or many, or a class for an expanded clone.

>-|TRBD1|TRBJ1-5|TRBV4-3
TGCGCCAGCAGCCAAGATCCACAGGGGGCTCAGCCCCAGCATTTT
CASSQDPQGAQPQHF
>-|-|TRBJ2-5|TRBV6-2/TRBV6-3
TGTGCCAGCAGCCCTAGAGTAGTCAATGAGCAGTACTTC
CASSPRVVNEQYF
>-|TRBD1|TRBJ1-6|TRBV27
TGTGCCAGCAGGATACAGGGGGCGCGGGGTAATTCACCCCTCCACTTT
CASRIQGARGNSPLHF
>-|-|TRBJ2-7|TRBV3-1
TGTGCCAGCGCTTTGAGGGATCCCTATAATGAGCAGTACTTC
CASALRDPYNEQYF
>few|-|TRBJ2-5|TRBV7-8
TGTGCCAGCAGCTTAGCCTCGATTGAGACCCAGTACTTC
CASSLASIETQYF
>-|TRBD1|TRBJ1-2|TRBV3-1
TGTGCCAGCAGCCAAGACGGCAGGGGGGACTATGGCTACACCTTC
CASSQDGRGDYGYTF
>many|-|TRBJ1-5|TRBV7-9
TGTGCCAGCAGCTTAGAGGGTGGTCAGCCCCAGCATTTT
CASSLEGGQPQHF
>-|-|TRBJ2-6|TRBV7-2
TGTGCCAGCAGCTTTGACAGTCATTCCTCTGGGGCCAACGTCCTGACTTTC
CASSFDSHSSGANVLTF
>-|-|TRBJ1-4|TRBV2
TGTGCCAGCAGTGCGGAGGGGAAGAATGAAAAACTGTTTTTT
CASSAEGKNEKLFF
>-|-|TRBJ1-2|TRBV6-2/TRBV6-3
TGTGCCACCAAGCTGCAGACAGTTGAAGCTAACTATGGCTACACCTTC
CATKLQTVEANYGYTF